Below are 24 T cell receptor beta chains sequenced from a single sample in a study of blood T cell repertoires in COVID-19. Method: immunoSEQ multiplex PCR; TCRdb's copy keeps in-frame clones and lacks some. Altogether roughly 140,000 clones are present, 80% to 90% being singletons, with the ten largest covering 2.5% to 4%. Sequencing was performed on peripheral blood. The receptors were sampled from a man between 65 and 85 years old with acute or convalescent COVID-19.

The count of this clone is one. The chain uses TRBV5-1 and TRBJ2-7, with 13 bases that match TRBD2. The CDR3 is 15 residues long. From germline, CDR1 is SGHRS and CDR2 YFSETQ. V shed 5 bases, J shed 5 bases, and the junction held 7 bases outside the gene matches. The CDR3 is CASRGLAGLRDEQYF. The CDR3 DNA is TGCGCCAGCAGGGGACTAGCGGGACTACGGGACGAGCAGTACTTC.

The chain is built from TRBV29-1 and TRBJ1-1, with D unresolved. Trimming cost V 4 bases and J 0 bases, with 9 bases left between them. In germline, CDR1 is SQVTM, CDR2 ANQGSEA. There are 13 residues in the CDR3. DNA of the CDR3: TGCAGCGTTGGCATAACAATGAACACTGAAGCTTTCTTT. Translating gives CSVGITMNTEAFF.

This clone has just one count. The J gene is TRBJ2-1, the V gene TRBV15, with 12 nucleotides matching TRBD2. The V and J ends lost 0 bases and 8 bases, in that order; junction bases with no gene match: 5. CDR1 and CDR2 from the germline V gene are LNHNV and YYDKDF (reference sequence). The CDR3 extends over 16 amino acids. This CDR3 reads CATSRDRLAGVHEQFF. The CDR3 region has the DNA TGTGCCACCAGCAGAGATCGACTAGCGGGAGTCCATGAGCAGTTCTTC.

The chain carries TRBV10-3 and TRBJ2-3, with no clear D. The V gene lost 4 bases and the J gene lost 0 bases, with 14 bases spanning the gap. The CDR3 consists of 16 residues. In germline, CDR1 is ENHRY, CDR2 SYGVKD. This CDR3 is CAISVSPGTSTDTQYF. For the CDR3, the DNA is TGTGCCATCAGTGTGAGCCCAGGAACTAGCACAGATACGCAGTATTTT.

The chain recombines TRBV6-5 with TRBJ1-1; 9 bases are a match to TRBD1. The germline CDR1 and CDR2 sequences are MNHEY and SVGAGI. The CDR3 is 14 amino acids. V dropped 2 bases and J dropped 8; count of bases not matched to a gene: 6. The CDR3 loop reads CASSYGAGQGEAFF. In nucleotides, the CDR3 is TGTGCCAGCAGTTACGGCGCCGGACAGGGGGAAGCTTTCTTT.

The gene calls are TRBV5-6 and TRBJ2-3, with no clear D. V lost 0 bases to trimming and J lost 3 bases, with 5 bases between them. Germline loops: CDR1 SGHDT, CDR2 YYEEEE. The CDR3 has 13 amino acids. The CDR3 DNA reads as TGTGCCAGCAGCTTGGCAGTTACAGATACGCAGTATTTT. Its protein product is CASSLAVTDTQYF.

The chain links TRBV12-3 or TRBV12-4 to TRBJ2-5; a weak D match, TRBD2 (6 bases). This CDR3 region has 11 residues. The germline V and J ends were trimmed by 6 bases and 4 bases, with 6 bases remaining between them. The CDR3 DNA is TGTGCCAGCAGCGGGAGAGAGACCCAGTACTTC. This codes for CASSGRETQYF.

The V gene is TRBV19, the J gene TRBJ1-5; D uncertain. Germline assignment: CDR1 LNHDA and CDR2 SQIVND (reference sequence). The CDR3 covers 15 residues. V shed 9 bases and J shed 1 base, with 16 bases lying between them. This chain's CDR3 is CASNPLRGSNQPQHF. As DNA, the CDR3 is TGTGCCAGCAATCCACTCCGGGGAAGCAATCAGCCCCAGCATTTT.

The V gene is TRBV29-1, the J gene TRBJ1-1; D not certain. Germline lookup yields CDR1 SQVTM and CDR2 ANQGSEA. Trimming stripped 4 bases from V and 5 bases from J, with 8 bases between. The CDR3 consists of 11 residues. The chain's CDR3 is CSVAPGTEAFF. Written as DNA, the CDR3 is TGCAGCGTTGCCCCCGGGACTGAAGCTTTCTTT.

This chain links TRBV7-8 with TRBJ2-7, with 11 bases lining up with TRBD2. This CDR3 has 18 residues. V lost 5 bases to trimming and J lost 3 bases; unmatched junction nucleotides: 15. CDR1 is SGHVS and CDR2 is FQNEAQ in the germline V gene. DNA of the CDR3: TGTGCCAGCAGCGTCACTAGCGGGAGCCCCACTGTCGGCTACGAGCAGTACTTC. As protein: CASSVTSGSPTVGYEQYF.

The chain employs TRBV7-9 and TRBJ2-7; possibly TRBD2 for D (5 bases). Per germline, CDR1 SEHNR and CDR2 FQNEAQ (reference sequence). This CDR3 has 17 amino acids. The V gene lost 1 base and the J gene lost 2 bases, with 18 bases spanning the gap. CDR3 sequence (DNA): TGTGCCAGCAGCTTAGGGGCGACTACGGGTTCCCCCTACGAGCAGTACTTC. Translated: CASSLGATTGSPYEQYF.

The J gene is TRBJ1-2, the V gene TRBV11-3, with unresolved D. The CDR3 covers 16 residues. Trimming took off 0 bases at V and 2 bases at J, with 13 bases between the two ends. In germline, CDR1 is SGHNT, CDR2 YENEEA. The CDR3 coding sequence is TGTGCCAGCAGCTTAGATCTACCGGTCTTGAACTATGGCTACACCTTC. Its translation is CASSLDLPVLNYGYTF.

The V call is TRBV3-1 (or the pseudogene TRBV3-2), the J call TRBJ2-1; 7 nucleotides agree with TRBD1. The CDR3 covers 16 residues. The V gene's germline CDR1 is LGHDT and CDR2 YNNKEL (reference sequence). J was trimmed by 5 bases and V by 4 bases; bases with no gene match: 11. The CDR3 protein is CASSPKKGQGDNEQFF. The CDR3 nucleotides read TGTGCCAGCAGCCCCAAGAAAGGGCAGGGGGACAATGAGCAGTTCTTC.

This clone was observed a handful of times. The genes are TRBV6-6 and TRBJ1-5; 10 bases line up with TRBD1. Per germline, CDR1 MNHNY and CDR2 SVGAGI (reference sequence). The junction had 3 bases not matched to a gene; V was cut back by 6 bases and J by 7 bases. CDR3 size: 13 residues. The CDR3 sequence: CASRGQGLQPQHF. Here the CDR3 DNA reads TGTGCCAGCAGGGGACAGGGGTTACAGCCCCAGCATTTT.

The rearrangement joins TRBV5-5 to TRBJ2-7; TRBD2 aligns across 8 bases. Germline CDR1 SGHKS, CDR2 YYEKEE (reference sequence). The V gene end was trimmed by 0 bases and the J gene end by 2 bases; junction bases not matched to a gene: 4. The CDR3 has 15 residues. CDR3 DNA sequence: TGTGCCAGCAGCTTGGGGCCAGCGGGAGCCTACGAGCAGTACTTC. Amino acids: CASSLGPAGAYEQYF.

The rearrangement joins TRBV15 to TRBJ1-5; TRBD1 aligns across 11 bases. Germline V gives CDR1 LNHNV, CDR2 YYDKDF (reference sequence). The CDR3 totals 16 residues. Losses at the gene ends were 5 bases for V and 1 base for J; bases not matched to a gene: 4. CDR3 protein: CATSGGQGGSNQPQHF. DNA of the CDR3: TGTGCCACCAGCGGGGGACAGGGGGGGAGCAATCAGCCCCAGCATTTT.

V gene TRBV2 combines with J gene TRBJ2-7; D ambiguous. CDR1 and CDR2 from the germline V gene are SNHLY and FYNNEI. Trimming removed 4 bases at V and 5 bases at J, with 9 bases between. The CDR3 spans 12 residues. CDR3 region: CASSARFHEQYF. DNA of the CDR3: TGTGCCAGCAGTGCTAGGTTCCACGAGCAGTACTTC.

This clone appeared a single time. V gene TRBV6-1 combines with J gene TRBJ1-4; possibly TRBD1 for D (5 bases). V gave up 0 bases and J gave up 10 bases, with 9 bases separating them. CDR1 is MNHNS and CDR2 is SASEGT in the germline V gene. The CDR3 is made up of 13 amino acids. CDR3 loop: CASSEAPGGKLFF. The CDR3 DNA is TGTGCCAGCAGTGAAGCCCCGGGGGGAAAACTGTTTTTT.

The chain links TRBV29-1 to TRBJ2-7, with D perhaps TRBD2 (5 bases). Trimming removed 3 bases at V and 1 base at J, with 7 bases between. The CDR3 has 12 residues. Per the germline V gene, CDR1 is SQVTM and CDR2 is ANQGSEA. CDR3 nucleotides: TGCAGCGTTGAGAGCGGATCCTACGAGCAGTACTTC. The encoded protein is CSVESGSYEQYF.

This clone was seen only a few times. This rearrangement joins TRBV9 to TRBJ2-1; 7 positions match TRBD1. The germline CDR1 and CDR2 sequences are SGDLS and YYNGEE. The CDR3 is 16 amino acids. With 2 bases clipped from V and 3 bases from J, the junction kept 8 bases outside the gene matches. The CDR3 sequence: CASSVAGTEYYNEQFF. CDR3 DNA: TGTGCCAGCAGCGTCGCCGGGACAGAGTACTACAATGAGCAGTTCTTC. Using reference TRBV9 and TRBJ2-1 for the parts outside the CDR3, the full variable domain is DSGVTQTPKHLITATGQRVTLRCSPRSGDLSVYWYQQSLDQGLQFLIQYYNGEERAKGNILERFSAQQFPDLHSELNLSSLELGDSALYFCASSVAGTEYYNEQFFGPGTRLTVL.

The J gene is TRBJ2-5, the V gene TRBV10-2; 11 nucleotides line up with TRBD1. The CDR3 consists of 16 residues. Losses at the gene ends were 3 bases for V and 4 bases for J; bases not matched to a gene: 7. Germline V gene lookup returns CDR1 WSHSY and CDR2 SAAADI. The CDR3 DNA sequence: TGCGCCAGCAGTGACTTGGGACAGGGGGGAAGAGAGACCCAGTACTTC. It is translated as CASSDLGQGGRETQYF.

The chain carries TRBV5-6 and TRBJ2-5; TRBD1 matches at 8 bases. The J segment lost 5 bases and the V segment lost 0 bases, leaving 6 bases of the junction unmatched. The V gene's germline CDR1 is SGHDT and CDR2 YYEEEE. The CDR3 consists of 15 residues. CDR3 nucleotides: TGTGCCAGCAGCTTGGCAGGGGGCGGGGTCGAGACCCAGTACTTC. Its protein is CASSLAGGGVETQYF.

The rearrangement links TRBV7-8 to TRBJ2-1, with a possible D match to TRBD1 (6 bases). The CDR3 sequence is 17 residues long. V lost 1 base to trimming and J lost 4 bases, with 17 bases between them. Germline loops: CDR1 SGHVS, CDR2 FQNEAQ. CDR3 amino acids: CASSLGIGAGAYNEQFF. In DNA form, the CDR3 reads TGTGCCAGCAGCTTAGGGATTGGGGCAGGGGCTTACAATGAGCAGTTCTTC.

V is TRBV24-1 and J is TRBJ1-4; D might be TRBD1 (5 bases). There are 14 residues in the CDR3. V lost 5 bases and J 3 bases, leaving 9 bases between the germline ends. The germline gives CDR1 KGHDR, CDR2 SFDVKD. The CDR3: CATSVGGANEKLFF. The CDR3 DNA sequence: TGTGCCACCAGTGTCGGAGGGGCTAATGAAAAACTGTTTTTT.